This TCR beta chain was observed in a study of identical twins. Study-wide results and caveats: Models predicted too little out-of-frame TCR alpha sharing in monozygotic twins.

TCRdb re-called the 5' RACE reads with MiXCR, one entry per CDR3 protein. The sample carries some 590,000 distinct CDR3 sequences, just under 10% recorded once. Germline-derived CDR1 and CDR2 are MNHEY and SVGAGI. This CDR3 region has 12 residues. Trimming cost V 0 bases and J 7 bases, with 3 bases left between them. This clonotype has just a few counts. Its target is unknown. These data also featured in a second study, about yellow fever vaccine responses in identical twins.

V gene TRBV6-5 combines with J gene TRBJ2-2; D not certain. The receptor comes from a woman between 18 and 29 years old in good health. Specimen: PBMCs. The CDR3, as DNA: TGTGCCAGCAGTTACTCGATCGGGGAGCTGTTTTTT. Protein product: CASSYSIGELFF.